The sequence of this T cell receptor beta chain was determined in a study of T cell responses to AZD1222 COVID-19 vaccine. Findings of the study overall: White British donors predominated, females outnumbered males, and clonal diversity was possibly underestimated.

Libraries were prepared by immunoSEQ multiplex PCR; TCRdb keeps only in-frame clonotypes and omits some of them. The table lists approximately 110,000 clones, around 92% of them singletons, with 6% to 9% in the top ten. The CDR3 sequence is 13 residues long. Germline V gives CDR1 SGHRS, CDR2 YFSETQ. V was shortened by 2 bases and J by 8 bases, with 11 bases between the two germline ends. Comments on this clone: Its antigen is as yet unknown.

This chain joins TRBV5-1 and TRBJ1-5; D remains unclear. The sample here was peripheral blood, taken 28 days after the second AZD1222 dose. This receptor was identified in an adult who received the AZD1222 COVID-19 vaccine. The DNA of the CDR3 is TGCGCCAGCAGCTTTAACCCCAACGAGCCCCAGCATTTT. This codes for CASSFNPNEPQHF.